This TCR beta chain was captured by sequencing in a study of vaccination and CD4 T cells after COVID-19. Study findings and constraints: Data came from relatively few convalescent patients and lacked early post-infection timepoints.

The Oncomine TCR Beta short-read assay generated sequence data from the DNA of cultured CD4+ T cells. TCRdb ran MiXCR on the PCR reads and lists one entry per CDR3 protein. The sample has more than 13,000 distinct CDR3 sequences; roughly 20% are singletons. With respect to this clonotype: Its antigen remains unknown.

This sample's treatment: approximately 11-day PBMC culture with coronavirus spike peptide pools or control peptides (ViraFEST assay). Sequencing used cultured CD4+ T cells from blood. The sequence came from a human donor with COVID-19.

This CDR3 reads CASSQDRGGGYTF. The CDR3 bases are TGCGCCAGCAGCCAAGACAGGGGCGGGGGCTACACCTTC. The rearrangement links TRBV4-3 to TRBJ1-2, with TRBD1 as a possible D gene (6 bases). This CDR3 spans 13 amino acids. Germline V CDR1 and CDR2: LGHNA, YSLEER. With 0 bases removed from V and 8 bases from J, the gap between germline ends came to 10 bases.